In its sample, the clone carrying this T cell receptor (beta chain) was seen many times. Antigen: not known. Germline values: CDR1 LNHNV, CDR2 YYDKDF (reference sequence). The CDR3 is 14 residues long. V was clipped by 4 bases and J by 0 bases, with 10 bases between them. Thyroid surgery was preceded by no treatment in any patient. This record belongs to a study of metastatic and nonmetastatic thyroid tumors. Study details: Comparison of repertoires was carried out across blood and tumor or nodule tissue from malignant and benign thyroid patients.

Per the original methods: What underpinned the distant-metastasis classifier for papillary thyroid cancer was the set of CDR3 differences across clinicopathological groups. TCRdb redid the clone calls on the PCR reads using MiXCR. TCRdb, not the original authors, processed these V and J calls. Here the sample spans 25,000 to 35,000 clones, about 15% being singletons. Study conclusions and caveats: Benign nodules reportedly had significantly lower TCR beta diversity than malignant thyroid tumors in blood and tumor.

Sequencing used blood. The V gene is TRBV15, the J gene TRBJ2-7; D may correspond to TRBD1 or TRBD2 (5 bases each). The clonotype originates from a female donor with papillary thyroid cancer or a benign thyroid nodule (not recorded which). Some clones in this sample may be carry-over from other donors' samples. The CDR3 sequence is CATSNRDGSYEQYF. The CDR3 DNA reads as TGTGCCACCAGCAACCGGGACGGCTCCTACGAGCAGTACTTC.